This note documents a single T cell receptor beta chain sequence. These data come from a study of blood T cell repertoires in COVID-19. About the study: Sources were T cells, B-cell-depleted T cells, or PBMCs; the material itself was cDNA or gDNA.

The CDR3 is 12 residues long. CDR1 and CDR2 (germline): LNHDA, SQIVND (reference sequence). Trimming took off 6 bases at V and 1 base at J, with 6 bases between the two ends. TCRdb's copy holds only in-frame clones and misses some; the assay was immunoSEQ multiplex PCR. The table records fewer than 700,000 clones, roughly nine tenths of them present only once. The Seattle site enrolled patients during active infection and followed them longitudinally. V and J are TRBV19 and TRBJ1-1; D not certain. The sample consisted of peripheral blood. The receptor was isolated from a woman between 45 and 60 years old with COVID-19, enrolled during active disease. The CDR3 loop is CASREGNTEAFF. The CDR3 bases are TGTGCCAGTAGGGAGGGGAACACTGAAGCTTTCTTT.